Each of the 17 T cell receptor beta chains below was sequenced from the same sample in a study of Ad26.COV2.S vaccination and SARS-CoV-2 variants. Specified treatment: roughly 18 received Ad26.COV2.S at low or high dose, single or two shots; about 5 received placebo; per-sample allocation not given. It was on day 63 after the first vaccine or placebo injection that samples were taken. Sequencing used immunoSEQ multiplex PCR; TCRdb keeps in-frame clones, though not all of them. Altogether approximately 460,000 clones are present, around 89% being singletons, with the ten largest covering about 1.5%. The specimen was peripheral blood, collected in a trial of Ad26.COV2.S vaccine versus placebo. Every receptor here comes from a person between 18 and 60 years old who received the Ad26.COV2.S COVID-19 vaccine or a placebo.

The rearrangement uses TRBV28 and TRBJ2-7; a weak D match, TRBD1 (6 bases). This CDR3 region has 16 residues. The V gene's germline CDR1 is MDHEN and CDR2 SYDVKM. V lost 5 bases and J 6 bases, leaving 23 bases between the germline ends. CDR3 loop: CASSPQRRGPRPEQYF. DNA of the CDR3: TGTGCCAGCAGTCCGCAACGCAGGGGACCCCGCCCCGAGCAGTACTTC.

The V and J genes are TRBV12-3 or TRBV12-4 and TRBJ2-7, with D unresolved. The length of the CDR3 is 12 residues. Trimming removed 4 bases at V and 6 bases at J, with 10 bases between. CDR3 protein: CASSSSTREQYF. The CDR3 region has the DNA TGTGCCAGCAGTTCCTCCACCCGCGAGCAGTACTTC.

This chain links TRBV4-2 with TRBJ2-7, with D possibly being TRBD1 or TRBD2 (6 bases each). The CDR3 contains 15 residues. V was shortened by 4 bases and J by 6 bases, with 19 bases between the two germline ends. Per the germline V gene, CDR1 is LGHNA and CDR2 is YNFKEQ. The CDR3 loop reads CASSPLEGDSGEQYF. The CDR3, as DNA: TGTGCCAGCAGCCCCCTGGAGGGGGATAGTGGCGAGCAGTACTTC.

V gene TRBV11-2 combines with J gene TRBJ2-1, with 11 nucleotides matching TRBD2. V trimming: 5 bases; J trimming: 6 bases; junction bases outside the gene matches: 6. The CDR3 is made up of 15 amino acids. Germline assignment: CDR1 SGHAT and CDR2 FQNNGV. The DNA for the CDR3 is TGTGCCAGCAGCCCCTCGACTAGCGGGATCAATGAGCAGTTCTTC. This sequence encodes CASSPSTSGINEQFF.

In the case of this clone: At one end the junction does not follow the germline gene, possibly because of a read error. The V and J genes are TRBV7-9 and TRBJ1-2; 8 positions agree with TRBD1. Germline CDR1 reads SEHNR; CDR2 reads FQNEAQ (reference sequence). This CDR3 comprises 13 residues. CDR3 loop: CASSLGRQGKDAF. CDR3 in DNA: TGTGCCAGCAGCTTAGGACGACAGGGGAAAGACGCCTTC.

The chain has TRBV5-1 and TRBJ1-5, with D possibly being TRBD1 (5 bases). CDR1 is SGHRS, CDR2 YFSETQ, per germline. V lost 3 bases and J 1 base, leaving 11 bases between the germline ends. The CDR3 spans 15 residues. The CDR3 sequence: CASSSLPGSNQPQHF. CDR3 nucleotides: TGCGCCAGCAGCTCTCTTCCAGGGAGCAATCAGCCCCAGCATTTT.

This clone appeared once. CDR3 amino acids: CASSSSGQGDTQYF. The CDR3 DNA is TGTGCCAGCAGCTCCTCTGGACAGGGGGATACGCAGTATTTT. The gene calls are TRBV5-6 and TRBJ2-3, with 9 bases matching TRBD1. Unmatched junction bases numbered 5, after V lost 3 bases and J lost 6 bases. The CDR3 loop spans 14 amino acids. The V gene's germline CDR1 is SGHDT and CDR2 YYEEEE.

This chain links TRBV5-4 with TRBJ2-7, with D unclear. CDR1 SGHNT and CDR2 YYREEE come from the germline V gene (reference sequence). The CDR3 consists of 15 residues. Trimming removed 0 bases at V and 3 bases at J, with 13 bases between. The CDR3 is CASSLGSGSSYEQYF. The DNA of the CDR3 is TGTGCCAGCAGCTTGGGTTCCGGTAGTAGCTACGAGCAGTACTTC.

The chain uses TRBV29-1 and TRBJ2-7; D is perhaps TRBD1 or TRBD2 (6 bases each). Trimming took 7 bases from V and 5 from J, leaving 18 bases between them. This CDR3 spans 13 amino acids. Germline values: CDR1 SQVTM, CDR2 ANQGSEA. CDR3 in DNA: TGCAGCGCCCGACGGGGGCGCTTCCACGAGCAGTACTTC. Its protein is CSARRGRFHEQYF.

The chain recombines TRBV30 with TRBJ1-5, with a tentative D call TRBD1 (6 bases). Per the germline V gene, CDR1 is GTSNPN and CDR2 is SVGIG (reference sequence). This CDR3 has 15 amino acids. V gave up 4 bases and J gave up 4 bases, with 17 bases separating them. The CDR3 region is CAWNQKTGRNQPQHF. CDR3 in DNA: TGTGCCTGGAACCAAAAGACAGGTCGAAATCAGCCCCAGCATTTT. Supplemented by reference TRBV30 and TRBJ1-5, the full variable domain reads SQTIHQWPATLVQPVGSPLSLECTVEGTSNPNLYWYRQAAGRGLQLLFYSVGIGQISSEVPQNLSASRPQDRQFILSSKKLLLSDSGFYLCAWNQKTGRNQPQHFGDGTRLSIL.

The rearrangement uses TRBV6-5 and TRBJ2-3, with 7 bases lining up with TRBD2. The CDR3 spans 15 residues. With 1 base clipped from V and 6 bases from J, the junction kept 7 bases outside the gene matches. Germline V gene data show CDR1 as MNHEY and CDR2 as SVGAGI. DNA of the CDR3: TGTGCCAGCAGTTACTTGGCGGGAGAATCCGATACGCAGTATTTT. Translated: CASSYLAGESDTQYF.

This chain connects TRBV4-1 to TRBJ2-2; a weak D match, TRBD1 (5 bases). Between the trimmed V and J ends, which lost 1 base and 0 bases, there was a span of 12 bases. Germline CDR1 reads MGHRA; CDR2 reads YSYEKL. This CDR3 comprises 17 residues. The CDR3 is CASSQAPTDPNTGELFF. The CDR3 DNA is TGCGCCAGCAGCCAAGCGCCGACAGACCCGAACACCGGGGAGCTGTTTTTT.

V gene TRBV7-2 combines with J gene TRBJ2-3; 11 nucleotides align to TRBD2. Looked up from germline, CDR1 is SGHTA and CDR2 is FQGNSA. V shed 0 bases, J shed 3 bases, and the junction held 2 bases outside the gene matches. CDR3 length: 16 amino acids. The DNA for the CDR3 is TGTGCCAGCAGCTTAGCTAGCGGGGGGGTTACAGATACGCAGTATTTT. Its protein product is CASSLASGGVTDTQYF. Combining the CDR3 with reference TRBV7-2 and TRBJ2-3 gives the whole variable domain GAGVSQSPSNKVTEKGKDVELRCDPISGHTALYWYRQSLGQGLEFLIYFQGNSAPDKSGLPSDRFSAERTGGSVSTLTIQRTQQEDSAVYLCASSLASGGVTDTQYFGPGTRLTVL.

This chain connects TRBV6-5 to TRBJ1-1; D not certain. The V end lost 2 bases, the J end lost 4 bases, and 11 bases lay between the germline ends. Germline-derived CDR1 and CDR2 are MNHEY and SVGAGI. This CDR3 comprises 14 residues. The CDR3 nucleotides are TGTGCCAGCAGTTACGGGAGATGGGGCACTGAAGCTTTCTTT. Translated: CASSYGRWGTEAFF.

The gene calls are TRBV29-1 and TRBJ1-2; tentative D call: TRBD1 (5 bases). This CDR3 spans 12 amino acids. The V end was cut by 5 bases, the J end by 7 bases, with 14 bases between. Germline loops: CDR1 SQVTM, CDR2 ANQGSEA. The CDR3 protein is CSVLVGVGGYTF. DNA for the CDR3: TGCAGCGTTTTAGTAGGGGTGGGTGGCTACACCTTC.

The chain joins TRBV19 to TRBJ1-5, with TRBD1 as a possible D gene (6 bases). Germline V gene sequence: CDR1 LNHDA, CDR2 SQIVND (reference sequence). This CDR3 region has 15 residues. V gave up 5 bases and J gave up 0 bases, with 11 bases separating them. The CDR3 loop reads CASSPGTSSNQPQHF. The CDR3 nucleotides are TGTGCCAGTAGTCCCGGGACAAGTAGCAATCAGCCCCAGCATTTT.

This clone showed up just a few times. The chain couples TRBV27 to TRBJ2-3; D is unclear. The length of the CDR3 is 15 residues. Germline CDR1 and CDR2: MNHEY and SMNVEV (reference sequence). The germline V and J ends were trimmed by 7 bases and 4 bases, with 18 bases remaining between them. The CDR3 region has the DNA TGTGCCAGCACCCCCCTCGGGCAGGTGTCAGATACGCAGTATTTT. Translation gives CASTPLGQVSDTQYF.